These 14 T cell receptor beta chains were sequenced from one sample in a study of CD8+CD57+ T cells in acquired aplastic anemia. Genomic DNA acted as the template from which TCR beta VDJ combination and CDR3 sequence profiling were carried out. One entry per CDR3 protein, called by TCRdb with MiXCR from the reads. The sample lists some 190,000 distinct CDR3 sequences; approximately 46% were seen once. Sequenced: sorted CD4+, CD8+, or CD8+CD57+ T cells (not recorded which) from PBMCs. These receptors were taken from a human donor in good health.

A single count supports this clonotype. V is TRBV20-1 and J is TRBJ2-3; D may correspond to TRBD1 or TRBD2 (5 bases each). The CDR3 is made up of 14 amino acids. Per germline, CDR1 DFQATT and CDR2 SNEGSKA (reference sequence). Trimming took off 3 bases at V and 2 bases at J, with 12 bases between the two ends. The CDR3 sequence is CSARDTGNTDTQYF. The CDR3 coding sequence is TGCAGTGCTAGGGACACCGGGAACACAGATACGCAGTATTTT.

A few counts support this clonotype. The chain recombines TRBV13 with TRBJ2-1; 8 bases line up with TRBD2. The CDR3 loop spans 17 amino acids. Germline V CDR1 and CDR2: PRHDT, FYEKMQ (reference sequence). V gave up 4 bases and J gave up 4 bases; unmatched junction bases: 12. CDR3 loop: CASSSRPRGALYNEQFF. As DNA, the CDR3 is TGTGCCAGCAGCTCCCGCCCGCGGGGGGCGTTATACAATGAGCAGTTCTTC.

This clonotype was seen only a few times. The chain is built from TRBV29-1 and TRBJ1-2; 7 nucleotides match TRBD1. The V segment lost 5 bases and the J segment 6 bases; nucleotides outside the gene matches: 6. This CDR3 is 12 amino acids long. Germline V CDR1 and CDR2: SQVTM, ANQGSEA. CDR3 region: CSVRGGADGYTF. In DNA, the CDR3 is TGCAGCGTTAGAGGGGGCGCGGATGGCTACACCTTC.

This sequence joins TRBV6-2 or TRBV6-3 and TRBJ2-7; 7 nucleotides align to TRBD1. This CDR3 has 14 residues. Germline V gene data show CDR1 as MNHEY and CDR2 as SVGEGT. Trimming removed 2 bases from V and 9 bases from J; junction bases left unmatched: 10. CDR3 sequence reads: CASSYAGTVDGQYF. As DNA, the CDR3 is TGTGCCAGCAGTTACGCCGGGACAGTCGACGGGCAGTACTTC.

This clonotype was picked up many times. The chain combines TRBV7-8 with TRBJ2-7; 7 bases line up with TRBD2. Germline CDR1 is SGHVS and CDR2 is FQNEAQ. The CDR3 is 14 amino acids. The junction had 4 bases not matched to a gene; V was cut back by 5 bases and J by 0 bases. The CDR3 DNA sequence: TGTGCCAGCAGCACCGAGCGGGACTCCTACGAGCAGTACTTC. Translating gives CASSTERDSYEQYF.

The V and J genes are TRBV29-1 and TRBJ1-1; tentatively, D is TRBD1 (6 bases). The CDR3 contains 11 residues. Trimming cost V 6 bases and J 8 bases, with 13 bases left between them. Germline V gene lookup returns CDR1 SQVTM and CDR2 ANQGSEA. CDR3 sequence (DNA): TGCAGCGTAAACGACAGGAGGGAAGCTTTCTTT. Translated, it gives CSVNDRREAFF.

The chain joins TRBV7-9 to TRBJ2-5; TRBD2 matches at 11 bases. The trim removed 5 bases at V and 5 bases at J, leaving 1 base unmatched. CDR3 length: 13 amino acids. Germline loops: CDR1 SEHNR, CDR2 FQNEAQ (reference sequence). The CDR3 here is CASSRTSGETQYF. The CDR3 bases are TGTGCCAGCAGCAGGACTAGCGGGGAGACCCAGTACTTC.

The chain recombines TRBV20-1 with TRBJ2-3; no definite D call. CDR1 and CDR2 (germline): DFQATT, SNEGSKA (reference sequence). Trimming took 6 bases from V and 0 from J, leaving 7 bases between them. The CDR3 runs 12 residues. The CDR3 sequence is CSAVASTDTQYF. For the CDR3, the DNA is TGCAGTGCCGTGGCGAGCACAGATACGCAGTATTTT.

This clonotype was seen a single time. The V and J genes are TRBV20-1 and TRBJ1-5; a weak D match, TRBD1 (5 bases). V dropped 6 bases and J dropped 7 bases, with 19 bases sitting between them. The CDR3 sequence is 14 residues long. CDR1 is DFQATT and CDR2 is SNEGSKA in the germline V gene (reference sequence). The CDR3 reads CSASPGGAGQPQHF. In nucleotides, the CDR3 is TGCAGTGCCTCTCCGGGAGGGGCTGGCCAGCCCCAGCATTTT.

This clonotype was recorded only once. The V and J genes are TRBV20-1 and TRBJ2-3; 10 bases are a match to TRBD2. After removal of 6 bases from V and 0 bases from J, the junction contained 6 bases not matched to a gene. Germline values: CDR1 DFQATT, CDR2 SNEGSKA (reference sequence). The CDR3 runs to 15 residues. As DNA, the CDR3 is TGCAGTGCCATTAAGGGACTAGCGAGCACAGATACGCAGTATTTT. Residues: CSAIKGLASTDTQYF.

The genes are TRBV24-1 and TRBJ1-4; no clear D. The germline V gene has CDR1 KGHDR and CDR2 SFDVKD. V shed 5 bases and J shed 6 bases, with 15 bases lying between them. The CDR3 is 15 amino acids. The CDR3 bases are TGTGCCACCAGTGGCGGACGTCGGCAGGATGAAAAACTGTTTTTT. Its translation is CATSGGRRQDEKLFF.

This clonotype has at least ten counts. Here the CDR3 DNA reads TGTGCCAGTCGGGAACATAACCAAGAGACCCAGTACTTC. Translation: CASREHNQETQYF. The chain has TRBV19 and TRBJ2-5; possibly TRBD2 for D (5 bases). Per the germline V gene, CDR1 is LNHDA and CDR2 is SQIVND (reference sequence). The ends were cut back, 8 bases at V and 0 bases at J, with 10 bases in the middle. This CDR3 region has 13 residues.

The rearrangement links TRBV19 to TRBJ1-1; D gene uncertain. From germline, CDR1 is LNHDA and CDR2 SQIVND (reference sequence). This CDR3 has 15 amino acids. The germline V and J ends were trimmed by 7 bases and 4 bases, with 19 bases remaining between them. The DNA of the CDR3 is TGTGCCAGTAACAGATTCTATCGAAGCGGCACTGAAGCTTTCTTT. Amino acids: CASNRFYRSGTEAFF.

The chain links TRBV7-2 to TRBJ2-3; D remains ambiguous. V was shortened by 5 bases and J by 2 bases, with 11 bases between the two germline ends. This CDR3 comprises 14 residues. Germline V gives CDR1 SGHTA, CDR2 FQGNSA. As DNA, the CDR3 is TGTGCCAGCAGCCCACCAGCCGCCACAGATACGCAGTATTTT. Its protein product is CASSPPAATDTQYF.